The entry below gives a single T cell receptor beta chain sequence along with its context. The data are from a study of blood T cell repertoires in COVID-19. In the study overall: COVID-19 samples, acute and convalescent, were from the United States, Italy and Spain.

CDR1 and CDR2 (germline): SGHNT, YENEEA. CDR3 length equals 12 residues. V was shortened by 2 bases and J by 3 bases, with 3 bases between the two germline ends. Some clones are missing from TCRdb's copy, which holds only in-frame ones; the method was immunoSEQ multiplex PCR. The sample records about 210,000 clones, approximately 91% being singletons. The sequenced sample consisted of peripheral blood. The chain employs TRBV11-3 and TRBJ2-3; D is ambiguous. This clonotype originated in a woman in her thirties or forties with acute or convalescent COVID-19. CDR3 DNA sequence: TGTGCCAGCAGCTTACGTACAGATACGCAGTATTTT. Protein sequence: CASSLRTDTQYF.